The table lists the clone carrying this T cell receptor beta chain with a few counts. What it binds is unknown. The PCR ran on 60 Vbeta and 13 Jbeta primers. Sequencing was performed with immunoSEQ multiplex PCR; in TCRdb, only in-frame clones are kept and a portion is missing. The repertoire holds about 130,000 clones, with 6.5% to 9.5% as singletons. This entry comes from a study of cytomegalovirus exposure and HLA in healthy donors. Study results and caveats: The study dropped some indistinguishable V segments, TRBV6-2 and TRBV6-3 among them.

V dropped 0 bases and J dropped 4 bases, with 15 bases sitting between them. This CDR3 comprises 16 residues. The germline V gene encodes CDR1 LGHNA and CDR2 YSLEER. The sample taken for sequencing was PBMCs. This sequence originates from a man aged 40-55 years in good health and CMV-seronegative. The genes are TRBV4-3 and TRBJ1-1; D perhaps matches TRBD1 (5 bases). CDR3 residues: CASSQDVSGGITEAFF. CDR3 bases: TGCGCCAGCAGCCAAGATGTATCGGGGGGGATCACTGAAGCTTTCTTT.